These 20 T cell receptor beta chains were all obtained from the same sample, sequenced in a study of CD8+CD57+ T cells in acquired aplastic anemia. Patients included in sequencing had previously demonstrated CD8+CD57+ cell expansion by flow cytometry. The use of genomic DNA as template underpinned the TCR beta VDJ and CDR3 profiling. TCRdb reprocessed the reads via MiXCR and lists one record per CDR3 protein. The sample has some 140,000 distinct CDR3 sequences, 52% seen once; the top ten hold approximately 12%. What was sequenced was sorted CD4+, CD8+, or CD8+CD57+ T cells (not recorded which) from PBMCs. The receptor set was obtained from a human donor with aplastic anemia.

The chain combines TRBV29-1 with TRBJ2-2; TRBD1 agrees at 10 bases. Germline CDR1 is SQVTM and CDR2 is ANQGSEA. J gave up 6 bases and V 7 bases, and 11 bases lay outside the gene matches. The length of the CDR3 is 15 residues. This CDR3 is CSALGQGGVAGELFF. CDR3 in DNA: TGCAGCGCATTAGGACAGGGGGGAGTGGCCGGGGAGCTGTTTTTT.

The CDR3 DNA sequence: TGCGCCAGCAGTGAGTCAGCAGGGATCGGGGAGCTGTTTTTT. Its translation is CASSESAGIGELFF. J is TRBJ2-2 and V is TRBV10-2; TRBD1 is a possible D gene (5 bases). CDR3 length: 14 amino acids. V lost 0 bases and J 7 bases, leaving 9 bases between the germline ends. Germline loops: CDR1 WSHSY, CDR2 SAAADI.

V usage is TRBV19 and J usage is TRBJ1-2, with a weak D call TRBD1 (6 bases). The CDR3 loop spans 14 amino acids. Trimming pared 1 base from V and 3 bases from J, leaving 9 bases between. CDR1 LNHDA and CDR2 SQIVND come from the germline V gene (reference sequence). CDR3 coding DNA: TGTGCCAGTAGTATAGGGGCAGGGGACTATGGCTACACCTTC. Amino acids: CASSIGAGDYGYTF.

The chain couples TRBV24-1 to TRBJ2-6; D is unclear. Germline V lookup: CDR1 KGHDR, CDR2 SFDVKD. V lost 6 bases and J 0 bases, leaving 8 bases between the germline ends. CDR3 length equals 15 residues. The CDR3 DNA is TGTGCCACCAGTAGCTCAGGCTCTGGGGCCAACGTCCTGACTTTC. This codes for CATSSSGSGANVLTF.

The V call is TRBV2, the J call TRBJ1-2, with 7 bases identical to TRBD1. The CDR3 runs to 16 residues. Germline CDR1 SNHLY, CDR2 FYNNEI. V gave up 2 bases and J gave up 4 bases; unmatched junction bases: 10. CDR3 sequence (DNA): TGTGCCAGCAGTGAACCGGGGACAGAACTTACCTATGGCTACACCTTC. Translating it yields CASSEPGTELTYGYTF. Together with reference TRBV2 and TRBJ1-2, the CDR3 gives the full variable domain: EPEVTQTPSHQVTQMGQEVILRCVPISNHLYFYWYRQILGQKVEFLVSFYNNEISEKSEIFDDQFSVERPDGSNFTLKIRSTKLEDSAMYFCASSEPGTELTYGYTFGSGTRLTVV.

This clonotype was observed a handful of times. The J gene is TRBJ1-6, the V gene TRBV11-1, with D unresolved. Between the trimmed V and J ends, which lost 5 bases and 8 bases, there was a span of 13 bases. Germline CDR1 and CDR2: SGHAT and FQDESV (reference sequence). The CDR3 spans 14 residues. This CDR3 is CASSRLAQDSPLHF. The CDR3 nucleotides are TGTGCCAGCAGCCGACTCGCCCAGGATTCACCCCTCCACTTT.

This sequence joins TRBV15 and TRBJ2-7, with D unclear. The CDR3 spans 12 residues. V lost 3 bases, J lost 5 bases, and 8 bases lay in between. Looked up from germline, CDR1 is LNHNV and CDR2 is YYDKDF (reference sequence). The CDR3 here is CATSRGGDEQYF. In nucleotides, the CDR3 is TGTGCCACCAGCAGGGGTGGGGACGAGCAGTACTTC.

With respect to this clonotype: This may come from a read error, since a much larger clone is one base off. This chain joins TRBV6-5 and TRBJ1-1; TRBD1 is a possible D gene (5 bases). Germline V gene sequence: CDR1 MNHEY, CDR2 SVGAGI. V gave up 2 bases and J gave up 3 bases, with 13 bases separating them. The CDR3 has 15 amino acids. CDR3 in amino acids: CASSYHRGGDTEAFF. The CDR3, as DNA: TGTGCCAGCAGTTACCACCGGGGGGGGGACACTGAAGCTTTCTTT.

This clonotype showed up many times. The chain has TRBV11-1 and TRBJ2-7, with D possibly being TRBD1 or TRBD2 (6 bases each). V lost 4 bases and J 4 bases, leaving 29 bases between the germline ends. The CDR3 loop spans 19 amino acids. Germline V lookup: CDR1 SGHAT, CDR2 FQDESV (reference sequence). The CDR3 coding sequence is TGTGCCAGCAGCTACCCCGGGGCAGGGAAATCCCGGGGGCCATACGAGCAGTACTTC. As protein: CASSYPGAGKSRGPYEQYF.

Points on this clonotype: The junction departs from the called germline gene at one end, perhaps through a read error. This chain uses TRBV10-3 with TRBJ1-1, with D maybe TRBD1 (5 bases). CDR3 length: 15 residues. Germline V gene sequence: CDR1 ENHRY, CDR2 SYGVKD. CDR3 amino acids: CDISEDRGVGTEAFF. CDR3 nucleotides: TGTGACATCAGTGAGGATCGGGGGGTGGGGACTGAAGCTTTCTTT.

There are many counts of this clonotype. The CDR3 DNA reads TGTGCCAGCAGTTCGATAAGCACAGATACGCAGTATTTT. Translation gives CASSSISTDTQYF. V is TRBV27 and J is TRBJ2-3; D is undetermined. CDR1 is MNHEY and CDR2 is SMNVEV in the germline V gene (reference sequence). The CDR3 loop spans 13 amino acids. Trimming pared 4 bases from V and 0 bases from J, leaving 5 bases between.

The sample holds a few counts of this clonotype. V and J are TRBV24-1 and TRBJ2-3, with D perhaps assigned TRBD1 or TRBD2 (5 bases each). V dropped 4 bases and J dropped 5 bases, with 18 bases sitting between them. The germline gives CDR1 KGHDR, CDR2 SFDVKD. The CDR3 is 16 amino acids. The CDR3 nucleotides read TGTGCCACCAGTGAATTGGGACCCCTAGAAGGAGATACGCAGTATTTT. This gives the protein CATSELGPLEGDTQYF.

Ten or more counts support this clonotype. The chain uses TRBV7-9 and TRBJ1-2; D is possibly TRBD1 (5 bases). The CDR3 is 11 amino acids. The germline V gene has CDR1 SEHNR and CDR2 FQNEAQ (reference sequence). Trimming cost V 1 base and J 10 bases, with 7 bases left between them. CDR3 amino acids: CASSLGGDYTF. DNA of the CDR3: TGTGCCAGCAGCTTAGGAGGGGACTACACCTTC.

The J gene is TRBJ2-5, the V gene TRBV24-1; no clear D gene. Germline values: CDR1 KGHDR, CDR2 SFDVKD. This CDR3 has 11 amino acids. Between the trimmed V and J ends, which lost 1 base and 5 bases, there was a span of 1 base. CDR3 bases: TGTGCCACCAGTGATTTCGAGACCCAGTACTTC. Translating it yields CATSDFETQYF.

This rearrangement joins TRBV7-8 to TRBJ2-1; unclear D gene. This CDR3 is 16 amino acids long. Germline lookup yields CDR1 SGHVS and CDR2 FQNEAQ. Trimming pared 2 bases from V and 0 bases from J, leaving 11 bases between. Here the CDR3 DNA reads TGTGCCAGCAGCTTAAGGGCAGGTAGCTCCTACAATGAGCAGTTCTTC. This codes for CASSLRAGSSYNEQFF.

This chain uses TRBV24-1 with TRBJ2-7; 7 bases line up with TRBD1. J was trimmed by 3 bases and V by 4 bases; bases with no gene match: 8. The V gene's germline CDR1 is KGHDR and CDR2 SFDVKD. This CDR3 region has 15 residues. DNA of the CDR3: TGTGCCACCAGTGAGGGGGACAGCCGGTTCTACGAGCAGTACTTC. As protein: CATSEGDSRFYEQYF.

This clonotype has only a few counts. The chain combines TRBV24-1 with TRBJ2-1; 8 nucleotides match TRBD2. Germline CDR1 is KGHDR and CDR2 is SFDVKD. Trimming removed 4 bases from V and 9 bases from J; junction bases left unmatched: 7. The CDR3 runs to 14 residues. DNA for the CDR3: TGTGCCACCAGTGACCCTCGACGGGAGGGTGAGCAGTTCTTC. As protein: CATSDPRREGEQFF.

This clonotype was observed at least ten times. The genes are TRBV6-1 and TRBJ1-1, with TRBD1 identical over 12 bases. Germline values: CDR1 MNHNS, CDR2 SASEGT. The trim removed 6 bases at V and 4 bases at J, leaving 9 bases unmatched. The CDR3 is 16 residues long. CDR3 DNA: TGTGCCAGCAGCCCCGGGACAGGGGGCTGGGTCACTGAAGCTTTCTTT. Translated: CASSPGTGGWVTEAFF.

As for this clonotype: At one end, the junction sequence differs from germline, possibly due to a read error. The chain recombines TRBV27 with TRBJ1-5; 7 bases fit TRBD1. Per the germline V gene, CDR1 is MNHEY and CDR2 is SMNVEV (reference sequence). CDR3 size: 13 residues. The CDR3 sequence is CASRTGRNQPQRF. CDR3 DNA sequence: TGTGCCAGCAGGACAGGGCGCAATCAGCCCCAGCGTTTT.

This clonotype was seen at least ten times. This chain joins TRBV4-3 and TRBJ2-1; D unresolved. Looked up from germline, CDR1 is LGHNA and CDR2 is YSLEER. V gave up 3 bases and J gave up 8 bases, with 11 bases separating them. This CDR3 region has 13 residues. The CDR3 DNA sequence: TGCGCCAGCAGCCAGTCGAGAGGCGATGAGCAGTTCTTC. It yields the protein CASSQSRGDEQFF.